The 15 T cell receptor beta chains given below trace back to one sample, sequenced in a study of beta chain features in type 1 diabetes. Study observations and caveats: Among patients with Type 1 diabetes, TCRB CDR3s were moderately but significantly shorter in every one of the four CD4+ subsets.

These receptors lack a known antigen. Expressed TCRB transcripts got sequenced, as all isolated RNA was reverse transcribed. Method: immunoSEQ multiplex PCR; TCRdb's copy keeps in-frame clones and lacks some. The sample carries approximately 600,000 clones, over 10% recorded once. The specimen sequenced was naive CD4+ T cells from blood. Source of these receptors: a man aged 25-45 years with type 1 diabetes.

Concerning this clone itself: Other nucleotide sequences in the sample specify the same CDR3. This chain links TRBV7-2 with TRBJ2-7; no definite D call. V gave up 5 bases and J gave up 7 bases, with 12 bases separating them. Germline V gene lookup returns CDR1 SGHTA and CDR2 FQGNSA. This CDR3 comprises 12 residues. The CDR3 sequence is CASSPKEGEQYF. CDR3 nucleotides: TGTGCCAGCAGCCCCAAAGAAGGGGAGCAGTACTTC.

This clone was observed a few times. The gene calls are TRBV5-6 and TRBJ2-7; no firm D call. The CDR3 length is 13 residues. Trimming removed 1 base from V and 3 bases from J, with 8 bases in between. Germline V CDR1 and CDR2: SGHDT, YYEEEE. CDR3 residues: CASSLQLGYEQYF. CDR3 sequence (DNA): TGTGCCAGCAGCTTGCAGTTGGGCTACGAGCAGTACTTC.

V and J are TRBV7-2 and TRBJ2-5; perhaps TRBD1 as D (7 bases). The CDR3 runs to 16 residues. Germline V lookup: CDR1 SGHTA, CDR2 FQGNSA. V was trimmed by 7 bases and J by 2 bases, leaving 20 bases between them. The CDR3 nucleotides are TGTGCCAGCACCTTGGGGATGACAGGGAGGCAAGAGACCCAGTACTTC. Translating it yields CASTLGMTGRQETQYF.

This clone was seen a few times. The chain couples TRBV28 to TRBJ1-4, with a tentative D call TRBD1 (5 bases). Between the trimmed V and J ends, which lost 8 bases and 11 bases, there was a span of 18 bases. The CDR3 consists of 13 residues. CDR1 and CDR2 (germline): MDHEN, SYDVKM. The CDR3: CASFAGGLKKLFF. The CDR3 coding sequence is TGTGCCAGCTTTGCTGGGGGGTTAAAGAAACTGTTTTTT. The complete variable domain, with remaining parts taken from reference TRBV28 and TRBJ1-4, reads DVKVTQSSRYLVKRTGEKVFLECVQDMDHENMFWYRQDPGLGLRLIYFSYDVKMKEKGDIPEGYSVSREKKERFSLILESASTNQTSMYLCASFAGGLKKLFFGSGTQLSVL.

For the CDR3, the DNA is TGTGCCAGCAGTCCAGGACAGGAGTTAGCCTATGGCTACACCTTC. Translation: CASSPGQELAYGYTF. The gene calls are TRBV7-9 and TRBJ1-2; 7 nucleotides align to TRBD1. This CDR3 is built from 15 residues. The V gene end was trimmed by 6 bases and the J gene end by 4 bases; junction bases not matched to a gene: 11. Germline lookup yields CDR1 SEHNR and CDR2 FQNEAQ (reference sequence).

This clone was seen a few times. At the DNA level, this CDR3 is encoded by other sequences in the same sample as well. This chain joins TRBV30 and TRBJ2-5, with 7 bases matching TRBD1. V shed 4 bases, J shed 2 bases, and the junction held 4 bases outside the gene matches. This CDR3 comprises 13 residues. Germline lookup yields CDR1 GTSNPN and CDR2 SVGIG (reference sequence). CDR3 sequence: CAWTGTAQETQYF. In nucleotides, the CDR3 is TGTGCCTGGACCGGGACAGCTCAAGAGACCCAGTACTTC.

The chain recombines TRBV12-5 with TRBJ1-1; TRBD1 matches at 9 bases. The CDR3 spans 19 residues. Germline-derived CDR1 and CDR2 are LGHNT and FRNRAP. V trimming: 0 bases; J trimming: 2 bases; junction bases outside the gene matches: 13. CDR3 bases: TGTGCTAGTGGTTTGGTTTCGGAGGGACAGGGAGGCCAAAACACTGAAGCTTTCTTT. Translation: CASGLVSEGQGGQNTEAFF.

The chain has TRBV6-5 and TRBJ2-7, with 8 bases identical to TRBD2. Germline V lookup: CDR1 MNHEY, CDR2 SVGAGI. The CDR3 is 14 amino acids. The V segment lost 5 bases and the J segment 4 bases; nucleotides outside the gene matches: 7. In DNA form, the CDR3 reads TGTGCCAGCAGTCGCGGGGGGTCTATGTACGAGCAGTACTTC. It specifies CASSRGGSMYEQYF.

The CDR3 bases are TGTGCCAGCAGCTCAGCGGCGACTCCAGGGACTGAAGCTTTCTTT. It yields the protein CASSSAATPGTEAFF. This sequence joins TRBV9 and TRBJ1-1; D possibly corresponds to TRBD1 (5 bases). The CDR3 totals 15 residues. The V and J ends lost 4 bases and 5 bases respectively, with 18 bases between them. CDR1 SGDLS and CDR2 YYNGEE come from the germline V gene.

The sample holds a few counts of this clone. CDR3 sequence reads: CASSERGGNQPQHF. As DNA, the CDR3 is TGTGCCAGCAGTGAAAGGGGAGGCAATCAGCCCCAGCATTTT. The chain employs TRBV6-1 and TRBJ1-5, with D possibly being TRBD1 (5 bases). The germline V gene has CDR1 MNHNS and CDR2 SASEGT. Trimming cost V 2 bases and J 2 bases, with 7 bases left between them. There are 14 residues in the CDR3.

The chain combines TRBV18 with TRBJ2-5; either TRBD1 or TRBD2 may supply D (6 bases each). The germline gives CDR1 KGHSH, CDR2 LQKENI. V gave up 6 bases and J gave up 1 base, with 12 bases separating them. The CDR3 is 14 residues long. Written as DNA, the CDR3 is TGTGCCAGCTCCATGGGGGGCGTCCAAGAGACCCAGTACTTC. The encoded protein is CASSMGGVQETQYF. Looking up the rest from reference TRBV18 and TRBJ2-5 gives the full variable domain: NAGVMQNPRHLVRRRGQEARLRCSPMKGHSHVYWYRQLPEEGLKFMVYLQKENIIDESGMPKERFSAEFPKEGPSILRIQQVVRGDSAAYFCASSMGGVQETQYFGPGTRLLVL.

This chain links TRBV18 with TRBJ1-5, with D tentatively TRBD1 (6 bases). Trimming cost V 4 bases and J 6 bases, with 19 bases left between them. The CDR3 consists of 16 residues. CDR1 is KGHSH and CDR2 is LQKENI in the germline V gene. The CDR3 loop is CASSLNQQGEGQPQHF. The CDR3 DNA reads as TGTGCCAGCTCACTAAATCAACAGGGAGAAGGTCAGCCCCAGCATTTT.

This chain connects TRBV9 to TRBJ2-2; D is possibly TRBD1 or TRBD2 (5 bases each). Deletions cut 3 bases from V and 6 bases from J, with 18 bases between. The CDR3 loop spans 16 amino acids. Germline V CDR1 and CDR2: SGDLS, YYNGEE. CDR3 sequence (DNA): TGTGCCAGCAGCGGACCCCGGGACCCCAGGGCCGGGGAGCTGTTTTTT. Its translation is CASSGPRDPRAGELFF.

This clone has more than one count but fewer than ten. The gene calls are TRBV5-4 and TRBJ1-2; 12 bases align to TRBD1. The CDR3 covers 16 residues. V trimming: 0 bases; J trimming: 3 bases; junction bases outside the gene matches: 3. The V gene's germline CDR1 is SGHNT and CDR2 YYREEE (reference sequence). DNA for the CDR3: TGTGCCAGCAGCTTGGTGGGACAGGGGGCAGACTATGGCTACACCTTC. Translation: CASSLVGQGADYGYTF.

This chain links TRBV4-3 with TRBJ2-2; no clear D. The CDR3 totals 17 residues. The V and J ends lost 0 bases and 1 base respectively, with 12 bases between them. Germline CDR1 LGHNA, CDR2 YSLEER. The CDR3, as DNA: TGCGCCAGCAGCCAAGAGGGCGGCAGTGGGAACACCGGGGAGCTGTTTTTT. Amino acid sequence: CASSQEGGSGNTGELFF.